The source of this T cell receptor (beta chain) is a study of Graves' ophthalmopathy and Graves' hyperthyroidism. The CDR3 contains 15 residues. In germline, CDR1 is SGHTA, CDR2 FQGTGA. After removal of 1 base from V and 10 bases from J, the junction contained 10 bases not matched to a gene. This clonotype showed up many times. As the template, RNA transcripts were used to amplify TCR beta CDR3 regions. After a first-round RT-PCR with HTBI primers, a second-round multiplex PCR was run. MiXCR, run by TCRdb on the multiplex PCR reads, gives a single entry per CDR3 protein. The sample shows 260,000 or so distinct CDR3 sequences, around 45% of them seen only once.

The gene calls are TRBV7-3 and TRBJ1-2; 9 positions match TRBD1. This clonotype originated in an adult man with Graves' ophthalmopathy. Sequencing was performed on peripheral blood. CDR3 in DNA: TGTGCCAGCAGCTTAATGACAGGGGGGAAGAAAGTCTACACCTTC. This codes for CASSLMTGGKKVYTF.